This T cell receptor (beta chain) was sequenced for a study of Ad26.COV2.S vaccination and SARS-CoV-2 variants. Study background: It was the COV1001 Ad26.COV2.S trial arm that included the donor.

The method was immunoSEQ multiplex PCR; TCRdb's version includes in-frame clones alone and lacks a portion of them. The sample lists roughly 250,000 clones; roughly 87% were seen once. Treatment of the sample: over 15 received Ad26.COV2.S at low or high dose, single or two shots; five or six received placebo; per-sample allocation not given. The samples were gathered on day 63 after the first injection of vaccine or placebo. This clone was seen only once. Looked up from germline, CDR1 is KGHDR and CDR2 is SFDVKD. CDR3 size: 14 residues. V lost 9 bases, J lost 6 bases, and 10 bases stayed unmatched. The material sequenced was peripheral blood, taken in a trial of Ad26.COV2.S vaccine versus placebo. The chain carries TRBV24-1 and TRBJ1-5; 7 bases align to TRBD1. The sequence was obtained from a person between 18 and 60 years old who received the Ad26.COV2.S COVID-19 vaccine or a placebo. The CDR3 region has the DNA TGTGCCACCGCGCGAGGGACAGATGGTCAGCCCCAGCATTTT. Its protein is CATARGTDGQPQHF.